The clone carrying this T cell receptor beta chain was found a few times. Its antigen is not known. This entry belongs to a study of T-cell memory formation after mild COVID-19. Notes on the study in general: Pre-infection memory held some responding clones, suggesting pre-existing cross-reactive T cells responded. Contracting clones localized mainly to CM and EM when CD4+ and mainly to EMRA when CD8+.

The ends were cut back, 3 bases at V and 5 bases at J, with 5 bases in the middle. The CDR3 length is 11 residues. Germline V gene sequence: CDR1 SGHRS, CDR2 YFSETQ. Using its own MiXCR run on the 5' RACE reads, TCRdb lists one record per CDR3 protein. The sample yields over 120,000 distinct CDR3 sequences, around 21% seen once. The V gene is TRBV5-1, the J gene TRBJ2-5, with D unresolved. Sequenced material: PBMCs or a T cell subset sorted from them (not recorded which). This TCR came from an adult woman who had mild COVID-19 (a few samples of this study predate the infection). Cell type and time point are not known. CDR3 nucleotide sequence: TGCGCCAGCAGCTATCTCGAGACCCAGTACTTC. As protein: CASSYLETQYF.